A single sample is the source of the 24 T cell receptor beta chains below, sequenced in a study of cytomegalovirus exposure and HLA in healthy donors. This PCR relied on a set of 60 Vbeta primers and 13 Jbeta primers. Profiling relied on immunoSEQ multiplex PCR, and the TCRdb table lists in-frame clones only, not all of them. The sample table includes 130,000 to 150,000 clones. Sample: PBMCs. Receptor source: a woman between 50 and 59 years old in good health and CMV-seronegative.

The rearrangement links TRBV18 to TRBJ2-7; the match to TRBD2 covers 10 bases. The CDR3 loop spans 14 amino acids. Germline CDR1 KGHSH, CDR2 LQKENI. V shed 5 bases, J shed 1 base, and the junction held 2 bases outside the gene matches. CDR3 in amino acids: CASSASGSSYEQYF. The CDR3 DNA reads TGTGCCAGCTCAGCTAGCGGGAGTTCCTACGAGCAGTACTTC.

The chain uses TRBV28 and TRBJ2-1, with 9 bases aligning to TRBD2. Germline CDR1 is MDHEN and CDR2 is SYDVKM. J was trimmed by 0 bases and V by 5 bases; bases with no gene match: 2. CDR3 length: 15 amino acids. Here the CDR3 DNA reads TGTGCCAGCAGTAATAGCGGGAGCTCCTACAATGAGCAGTTCTTC. It specifies CASSNSGSSYNEQFF. Full variable domain (outside the CDR3, taken from reference TRBV28 and TRBJ2-1): DVKVTQSSRYLVKRTGEKVFLECVQDMDHENMFWYRQDPGLGLRLIYFSYDVKMKEKGDIPEGYSVSREKKERFSLILESASTNQTSMYLCASSNSGSSYNEQFFGPGTRLTVL.

This chain uses TRBV5-6 with TRBJ2-5; D perhaps matches TRBD1 (6 bases). In germline, CDR1 is SGHDT, CDR2 YYEEEE. V was trimmed by 1 base and J by 5 bases, leaving 12 bases between them. CDR3 size: 14 residues. The CDR3 bases are TGTGCCAGCAGCTTGAGTCAGGGGTACGAGACCCAGTACTTC. This codes for CASSLSQGYETQYF.

This chain connects TRBV7-2 to TRBJ1-4; D ambiguous. Trimming removed 4 bases at V and 0 bases at J, with 12 bases between. In germline, CDR1 is SGHTA, CDR2 FQGNSA. The CDR3 has 16 residues. The CDR3 coding sequence is TGTGCCAGCAGCTCCCCTACCACCACAACTAATGAAAAACTGTTTTTT. This translates into CASSSPTTTTNEKLFF. The entire variable domain, with the rest obtained from reference TRBV7-2 and TRBJ1-4, is as follows: GAGVSQSPSNKVTEKGKDVELRCDPISGHTALYWYRQSLGQGLEFLIYFQGNSAPDKSGLPSDRFSAERTGGSVSTLTIQRTQQEDSAVYLCASSSPTTTTNEKLFFGSGTQLSVL.

The chain joins TRBV18 to TRBJ2-4; the D is unclear. Germline V CDR1 and CDR2: KGHSH, LQKENI. The CDR3 covers 13 residues. Trimming pared 4 bases from V and 9 bases from J, leaving 13 bases between. CDR3 coding DNA: TGTGCCAGCTCACTTTCCAGGTTGGGCATTCAGTACTTC. Encoded protein: CASSLSRLGIQYF.

For the CDR3, the DNA is TGTGCCACCAGCAGAGGTCAGGGGGCCCCTGAAGCTTTCTTT. It yields the protein CATSRGQGAPEAFF. This chain joins TRBV15 and TRBJ1-1; TRBD1 agrees at 8 bases. The germline CDR1 and CDR2 sequences are LNHNV and YYDKDF (reference sequence). The CDR3 consists of 14 residues. J gave up 6 bases and V 1 base, and 4 bases lay outside the gene matches.

CDR3 amino acids: CASSLTVAGVGRTGELFF. The CDR3 DNA follows: TGTGCCAGCAGCTTAACCGTAGCGGGAGTTGGTCGCACCGGGGAGCTGTTTTTT. The rearrangement joins TRBV7-3 to TRBJ2-2; 9 bases fit TRBD2. From germline, CDR1 is SGHTA and CDR2 FQGTGA. Germline trimming cut 0 bases from V and 4 bases from J; bases unmatched to any gene: 9. This CDR3 spans 18 amino acids.

V usage is TRBV18 and J usage is TRBJ1-1; TRBD1 aligns across 7 bases. Germline V CDR1 and CDR2: KGHSH, LQKENI. V shed 8 bases and J 2 bases; nucleotides not matched to a gene: 5. The CDR3 loop spans 13 amino acids. The CDR3 loop is CASRGQGNTEAFF. Written as DNA, the CDR3 is TGTGCCAGCAGGGGGCAGGGTAACACTGAAGCTTTCTTT. Full variable domain (missing parts from reference TRBV18 and TRBJ1-1): NAGVMQNPRHLVRRRGQEARLRCSPMKGHSHVYWYRQLPEEGLKFMVYLQKENIIDESGMPKERFSAEFPKEGPSILRIQQVVRGDSAAYFCASRGQGNTEAFFGQGTRLTVV.

J is TRBJ2-5 and V is TRBV5-4, with 8 nucleotides matching TRBD1. The J call may be incorrect, as the DNA end agrees better with TRBJ2-7. The length of the CDR3 is 14 residues. Germline values: CDR1 SGHNT, CDR2 YYREEE (reference sequence). The CDR3 nucleotides read TGTGCCAGCAGCACTCGGGACAGGACCTACGAGCAGTACTTC. This translates into CASSTRDRTYEQYF.

The chain has TRBV7-9 and TRBJ1-4; D gene uncertain. This CDR3 has 13 amino acids. The V gene lost 2 bases and the J gene lost 8 bases, with 9 bases spanning the gap. The germline CDR1 and CDR2 sequences are SEHNR and FQNEAQ (reference sequence). The CDR3 sequence is CASSLIGREKLFF. The CDR3 DNA reads TGTGCCAGCAGCTTAATCGGGAGGGAAAAACTGTTTTTT. The whole variable domain, filled in from reference TRBV7-9 and TRBJ1-4, reads DTGVSQNPRHKITKRGQNVTFRCDPISEHNRLYWYRQTLGQGPEFLTYFQNEAQLEKSRLLSDRFSAERPKGSFSTLEIQRTEQGDSAMYLCASSLIGREKLFFGSGTQLSVL.

The chain links TRBV7-3 to TRBJ2-5; 9 bases match TRBD2. The better agreement between TRBJ2-7 and the DNA end casts doubt on the J call. Per germline, CDR1 SGHTA and CDR2 FQGTGA. The CDR3 is 16 residues long. The DNA of the CDR3 is TGTGCCAGCAGCCCAGTTGGCGGGAGGGCCGGGGACGAGCAGTACTTC. It is translated as CASSPVGGRAGDEQYF.

The chain uses TRBV5-1 and TRBJ1-1; the match to TRBD1 covers 8 bases. The V and J ends lost 3 bases and 1 base, in that order; junction bases with no gene match: 5. CDR3 length: 15 amino acids. Germline V gene sequence: CDR1 SGHRS, CDR2 YFSETQ. The CDR3 bases are TGCGCCAGCAGCTCACTCGGGACAGGGAACACTGAAGCTTTCTTT. Protein: CASSSLGTGNTEAFF.

The rearrangement links TRBV15 to TRBJ1-2; D is unresolved. V gave up 3 bases and J gave up 4 bases, with 15 bases separating them. Per germline, CDR1 LNHNV and CDR2 YYDKDF (reference sequence). CDR3 length: 15 residues. In DNA form, the CDR3 reads TGTGCCACCAGCAGGAGGACGGAAGGACTCTATGGCTACACCTTC. This sequence encodes CATSRRTEGLYGYTF.

The J gene is TRBJ1-4, the V gene TRBV28; D is perhaps TRBD1 (6 bases). The CDR3 is made up of 12 amino acids. CDR1 is MDHEN and CDR2 is SYDVKM in the germline V gene. Trimming left V 5 bases short and J 13 bases short, with 14 bases between. The DNA for the CDR3 is TGTGCCAGCAGTCACTATGACAGGCGACTGTTTTTT. Encoded protein: CASSHYDRRLFF.

This rearrangement joins TRBV9 to TRBJ1-4; 8 bases align to TRBD1. Germline values: CDR1 SGDLS, CDR2 YYNGEE. This CDR3 has 15 residues. V was pared by 1 base and J by 8 bases, with 7 bases of the junction left unmatched. The CDR3 spells CASSVQDRGGEKLFF. DNA of the CDR3: TGTGCCAGCAGCGTACAAGACAGGGGTGGCGAAAAACTGTTTTTT.

The chain joins TRBV5-4 to TRBJ2-1; 9 bases are a match to TRBD2. The junction had 11 bases not matched to a gene; V was cut back by 5 bases and J by 8 bases. Germline V gene lookup returns CDR1 SGHNT and CDR2 YYREEE (reference sequence). The CDR3 length is 15 residues. The CDR3 spells CASSLAGVMGDEQFF. The CDR3 DNA is TGTGCCAGCAGTTTAGCGGGAGTAATGGGAGATGAGCAGTTCTTC.

The J gene is TRBJ2-7, the V gene TRBV29-1; 8 bases agree with TRBD2. The CDR3 is 14 amino acids. Germline CDR1 and CDR2: SQVTM and ANQGSEA. J gave up 2 bases and V 4 bases, and 7 bases lay outside the gene matches. CDR3 amino acids: CSVAQREFAYEQYF. Written as DNA, the CDR3 is TGCAGCGTTGCTCAGCGGGAGTTCGCCTACGAGCAGTACTTC.

V and J are TRBV19 and TRBJ1-5; tentative D call: TRBD1 (5 bases). This CDR3 contains 15 residues. V was clipped by 3 bases and J by 3 bases, with 12 bases between them. Germline lookup yields CDR1 LNHDA and CDR2 SQIVND (reference sequence). The DNA for the CDR3 is TGTGCCAGTAGTATCCGGGGGGACGCCAATCAGCCCCAGCATTTT. This sequence encodes CASSIRGDANQPQHF. The complete variable domain, with remaining parts taken from reference TRBV19 and TRBJ1-5, reads DGGITQSPKYLFRKEGQNVTLSCEQNLNHDAMYWYRQDPGQGLRLIYYSQIVNDFQKGDIAEGYSVSREKKESFPLTVTSAQKNPTAFYLCASSIRGDANQPQHFGDGTRLSIL.

The V gene is TRBV4-2, the J gene TRBJ2-5; D not resolved. V shed 0 bases and J shed 6 bases, with 11 bases lying between them. This CDR3 has 14 residues. Germline lookup yields CDR1 LGHNA and CDR2 YNFKEQ. The CDR3 bases are TGTGCCAGCAGCCAAGACCCAGATGTAAAGACCCAGTACTTC. Translating it yields CASSQDPDVKTQYF.

The rearrangement joins TRBV13 to TRBJ2-7, with D possibly TRBD2 on 5 matching bases. Trimming removed 1 base from V and 0 bases from J, with 13 bases in between. The CDR3 extends over 16 amino acids. Germline V CDR1 and CDR2: PRHDT, FYEKMQ (reference sequence). Here the CDR3 reads CASSLARGTLSYEQYF. In DNA form, the CDR3 reads TGTGCCAGCAGCTTAGCTCGGGGTACCCTCTCCTACGAGCAGTACTTC.

This chain links TRBV19 with TRBJ1-5, with 9 bases lining up with TRBD1. The CDR3 is 16 amino acids. In germline, CDR1 is LNHDA, CDR2 SQIVND (reference sequence). V lost 2 bases, J lost 2 bases, and 4 bases stayed unmatched. In nucleotides, the CDR3 is TGTGCCAGTAGTATATACCGGGACAGGGGCAATCAGCCCCAGCATTTT. Protein: CASSIYRDRGNQPQHF.

The chain uses TRBV30 and TRBJ1-3; D is unresolved. Germline V lookup: CDR1 GTSNPN, CDR2 SVGIG (reference sequence). The CDR3 is 15 residues long. V was pared by 0 bases and J by 0 bases, with 9 bases between. Here the CDR3 reads CAWSVLRYSGNTIYF. The CDR3, as DNA: TGTGCCTGGAGTGTACTAAGGTACTCTGGAAACACCATATATTTT. The full variable domain, with the rest looked up from reference TRBV30 and TRBJ1-3, is SQTIHQWPATLVQPVGSPLSLECTVEGTSNPNLYWYRQAAGRGLQLLFYSVGIGQISSEVPQNLSASRPQDRQFILSSKKLLLSDSGFYLCAWSVLRYSGNTIYFGEGSWLTVV.

The chain combines TRBV25-1 with TRBJ1-2; D possibly corresponds to TRBD1 (6 bases). CDR1 is MGHDK, CDR2 SYGVNS, per germline. The CDR3 spans 12 residues. Trimming shortened V by 6 bases and J by 8 bases, and 13 bases separated the two germline ends. The CDR3 reads CASRQGPGGYTF. Here the CDR3 DNA reads TGTGCCAGCAGACAGGGACCTGGGGGCTACACCTTC.

The chain recombines TRBV7-2 with TRBJ2-1; D gene unclear. The CDR3 has 13 amino acids. Trimming took off 3 bases at V and 9 bases at J, with 12 bases between the two ends. Germline assignment: CDR1 SGHTA and CDR2 FQGNSA. The CDR3 DNA is TGTGCCAGCAGCTTTATAGACTCGGGTGAGCAGTTCTTC. Protein product: CASSFIDSGEQFF.